Here is one T cell receptor beta chain with its context. The antigen remains undetermined. Germline CDR1 is SGHRS and CDR2 is YFSETQ. The CDR3 totals 17 residues. J was trimmed by 5 bases and V by 4 bases; bases with no gene match: 13. 60 Vbeta and 13 Jbeta primers were used in PCR. Some clones are missing from TCRdb's copy, which holds only in-frame ones; the method was immunoSEQ multiplex PCR. Of some 120,000 clones detected, about 80% appear once; the ten largest clones hold 2% to 3%. Donors were nominally healthy when sampled, though unrecorded immune exposures were likely. The data were obtained in a study of cytomegalovirus exposure and HLA in healthy donors. Overall study results and limits: In a later analysis, TCR association rates varied by HLA locus: DRB1 most, HLA-C fewest. Most of the TCR beta V segments (in an earlier analysis) were productive either about 87% or about 30% of the time.

The chain couples TRBV5-1 to TRBJ2-2; 8 bases are a match to TRBD1. The sequenced material came from PBMCs. This sequence was found in a man aged 25 to 40 in good health and CMV-seronegative. Here the CDR3 reads CASSLGPGGAATGELFF. CDR3 DNA: TGCGCCAGCAGCCTAGGGCCAGGGGGCGCGGCAACCGGGGAGCTGTTTTTT. The whole variable domain, filled in from reference TRBV5-1 and TRBJ2-2, reads KAGVTQTPRYLIKTRGQQVTLSCSPISGHRSVSWYQQTPGQGLQFLFEYFSETQRNKGNFPGRFSGRQFSNSRSEMNVSTLELGDSALYLCASSLGPGGAATGELFFGEGSRLTVL.